This is a list of T cell receptor beta chains from one sample in a study of shared clonotypes between healthy human individuals. Profiled with immunoSEQ multiplex PCR; TCRdb holds only in-frame clones, not every one. The sample yields approximately 180,000 clones, over 80% seen once. Source material: naive CD4+ T cells sorted from blood. Source of these receptors: a woman in her 30s in good health. The CDR3 runs from the conserved cysteine through the conserved F or W. D genes are given only for firm matches. Only part of the rows carry a size: once, few, many, or a class if the clone is expanded.

j_call | clone_size | d_call | v_call | cdr3_nt | cdr3_aa
TRBJ1-2 | NA | NA | TRBV18 | TGTGCCAGCTCACCGACGAGAGGGGACTATGGCTACACCTTC | CASSPTRGDYGYTF
TRBJ1-3 | NA | TRBD1 | TRBV11-2 | TGTGCCAGCAGCTTCGACAGGGGGACTGGAAACACCATATATTTT | CASSFDRGTGNTIYF
TRBJ2-7 | NA | NA | TRBV4-1 | TGCGCCAGCAGCTCCGGGACATTCGGCGGCTACGAGCAGTACTTC | CASSSGTFGGYEQYF
TRBJ2-1 | NA | TRBD1 | TRBV28 | TGTGCCAGCAGCCCAGGGGGTTACAATGAGCAGTTCTTC | CASSPGGYNEQFF
TRBJ1-2 | NA | NA | TRBV18 | TGTGCCAGCTCACCTGACGGACAGTATGGCTACACCTTC | CASSPDGQYGYTF
TRBJ1-5 | once | NA | TRBV4-1 | TGCGCCAGCAGCCTACAGGGTCAGCAGCCCCAGCATTTT | CASSLQGQQPQHF
TRBJ2-7 | NA | NA | TRBV5-6 | TGTGCCAGCAGCTTCTGGGCACTTTACGAGCAGTACTTC | CASSFWALYEQYF
TRBJ1-2 | NA | TRBD1 | TRBV30 | TGTGCCTGGCGGACAGGGGCCGGGCATGGCTACACCTTC | CAWRTGAGHGYTF
TRBJ1-1 | NA | NA | TRBV9 | TGTGCCAGCAGCGTAGGGGGATTTGGGAACACTGAAGCTTTCTTT | CASSVGGFGNTEAFF
TRBJ2-5 | NA | NA | TRBV18 | TGTGCCAGCTCACCACCGCAAGCGATCCAAGAGACCCAGTACTTC | CASSPPQAIQETQYF
TRBJ2-7 | NA | NA | TRBV19 | TGTGCCAGTAGTCCCTGGGAAGGAGAGCAGTACTTC | CASSPWEGEQYF
TRBJ2-7 | NA | TRBD2 | TRBV4-1 | TGCGCCAGCAGCCAAAGGACTAGCGGGGACTACGAGCAGTACTTC | CASSQRTSGDYEQYF
TRBJ2-2 | NA | TRBD2 | TRBV18 | TGTGCCAGCTCACCAAGCGGGACTTCGAACACCGGGGAGCTGTTTTTT | CASSPSGTSNTGELFF
TRBJ2-2 | NA | TRBD2 | TRBV19 | TGTGCCAGTAGTATAGCGGGTAGCGGGAGGCCCGGGGAGCTGTTTTTT | CASSIAGSGRPGELFF
TRBJ2-6 | NA | NA | TRBV2 | TGTGCCAGCAAGAGGGATTCAGCTGGGGCCAACGTCCTGACTTTC | CASKRDSAGANVLTF
TRBJ2-5 | NA | TRBD1 | TRBV11-2 | TGTGCCAGCAGCTTAGACGACAGGGTAAAAGAGACCCAGTACTTC | CASSLDDRVKETQYF
TRBJ2-6 | NA | NA | TRBV7-9 | TGTGCCAGCAGCCAACCGCTTCAAGCCTCTGGGGCCAACGTCCTGACTTTC | CASSQPLQASGANVLTF
TRBJ1-5 | NA | NA | TRBV5-1 | TGCGCCAGCAGCCCAGCAGGGAGTCGCAATCAGCCCCAGCATTTT | CASSPAGSRNQPQHF
TRBJ1-5 | NA | TRBD1 | TRBV2 | TGTGCCAGCAGTTTCGGACAGGGAGGCAATCAGCCCCAGCATTTT | CASSFGQGGNQPQHF
TRBJ1-1 | NA | NA | TRBV19 | TGTGCCAGTAATATGGCAGGGTTCACTGAAGCTTTCTTT | CASNMAGFTEAFF